Below, 6 T cell receptor beta chains from the same sample are listed, as sequenced in a study of Ad26.COV2.S vaccination and SARS-CoV-2 variants. Clones were sequenced by immunoSEQ multiplex PCR, and TCRdb holds only the in-frame ones, with some missing. The sample includes more than 300,000 clones, roughly 80% seen only once; the top ten take 2% to 2.5%. Treatment denoted: about 20 received Ad26.COV2.S at low or high dose, single or two shots; several received placebo; per-sample allocation not given. On day 63 after the first injection, vaccine and placebo recipients gave samples. This material consisted of peripheral blood, taken in a trial of Ad26.COV2.S vaccine versus placebo. All receptors come from a person between 18 and 65 years old who received the Ad26.COV2.S COVID-19 vaccine or a placebo.

The count of this clone is one. The CDR3: CASSYSTGNYGYTF. In nucleotides, the CDR3 is TGTGCCAGCAGTTACTCGACAGGCAACTATGGCTACACCTTC. This chain uses TRBV6-6 with TRBJ1-2; TRBD1 is a possible D gene (6 bases). The V end lost 0 bases, the J end lost 2 bases, and 7 bases lay between the germline ends. The CDR3 sequence is 14 residues long. Germline V gene data show CDR1 as MNHNY and CDR2 as SVGAGI (reference sequence).

This clone has a single count. The chain is built from TRBV28 and TRBJ1-5; D unclear. Germline V gene data show CDR1 as MDHEN and CDR2 as SYDVKM. Trimming took off 7 bases at V and 2 bases at J, with 12 bases between the two ends. CDR3 length equals 14 residues. CDR3 DNA: TGTGCCAGCACCCCGCAAGCGCGCAATCAGCCCCAGCATTTT. Protein product: CASTPQARNQPQHF.

This clone was counted only a few times. The V gene is TRBV5-1, the J gene TRBJ2-1; D gene uncertain. CDR3 length: 14 amino acids. Per the germline V gene, CDR1 is SGHRS and CDR2 is YFSETQ. Trimming took 0 bases from V and 2 from J, leaving 6 bases between them. CDR3 coding DNA: TGCGCCAGCAGCTTGGAGGCTGCCTACAATGAGCAGTTCTTC. Encoded protein: CASSLEAAYNEQFF.

This clone has more than one count but fewer than ten. V is TRBV18 and J is TRBJ2-7; 10 bases fit TRBD2. CDR3 length: 15 amino acids. V gave up 3 bases and J gave up 4 bases; unmatched junction bases: 6. Germline CDR1 is KGHSH and CDR2 is LQKENI. The CDR3 reads CASSPWTSGLYEQYF. The CDR3 DNA reads TGTGCCAGCTCACCTTGGACTAGCGGCTTGTACGAGCAGTACTTC.

The chain combines TRBV9 with TRBJ2-3; 7 bases agree with TRBD1. Germline V gene sequence: CDR1 SGDLS, CDR2 YYNGEE. Germline trimming cut 0 bases from V and 1 base from J; bases unmatched to any gene: 2. The CDR3 loop spans 15 amino acids. The CDR3 nucleotides are TGTGCCAGCAGCGTAGTCACAGGGGGCACAGATACGCAGTATTTT. It encodes CASSVVTGGTDTQYF.

The chain carries TRBV6-5 and TRBJ2-3, with TRBD1 matching 7 bases. Per the germline V gene, CDR1 is MNHEY and CDR2 is SVGAGI. CDR3 length: 15 amino acids. J gave up 0 bases and V 5 bases, and 5 bases lay outside the gene matches. CDR3 protein: CASSRDSTSTDTQYF. The CDR3 DNA reads TGTGCCAGCAGTCGGGACAGCACTAGCACAGATACGCAGTATTTT.